What follows describes a single T cell receptor (beta chain). Using its own MiXCR run on the RT-PCR reads, TCRdb lists one record per CDR3 protein. This repertoire shows about 680,000 distinct CDR3 sequences, 13% to 15% found once; its top ten account for roughly 4%. The specimen sequenced was memory CD4+ T cells from blood. The TCR was taken from a female donor in good health, serving as a healthy control.

CDR3: CASRLGREQFF. The CDR3 DNA reads TGTGCCAGCAGACTCGGGCGGGAGCAGTTCTTC. J is TRBJ2-1 and V is TRBV6-2 or TRBV6-3; D remains unclear. The germline V and J ends were trimmed by 6 bases and 10 bases, with 10 bases remaining between them. Germline CDR1 MNHEY, CDR2 SVGEGT. The CDR3 has 11 amino acids.